The 30 T cell receptor beta chains in this list originate from one sample, sequenced in a study of blood T cell repertoires in COVID-19. The assay was immunoSEQ multiplex PCR, and TCRdb's table has in-frame clones only and misses some. The sample yields 200,000 to 300,000 clones, 90% seen once. The sequenced sample consisted of peripheral blood. The receptors come from a woman aged 40-49 years with acute or convalescent COVID-19.

This clone was seen more than once but under ten times. CDR3 sequence (DNA): TGTGCCAGCAGTGGGGACAGGGGGACAGATACGCAGTATTTT. Translated, it gives CASSGDRGTDTQYF. The J gene is TRBJ2-3, the V gene TRBV2; TRBD1 matches 11 bases. The CDR3 is 14 residues long. The germline V gene has CDR1 SNHLY and CDR2 FYNNEI. V lost 4 bases to trimming and J lost 3 bases; unmatched junction nucleotides: 0.

The CDR3 DNA sequence: TGTGCCAGCAGGCCTTCGGGAGGACAGCCCCAGCATTTT. Translating it yields CASRPSGGQPQHF. The chain combines TRBV12-3 or TRBV12-4 with TRBJ1-5; no clear D. Deletions cut 6 bases from V and 7 bases from J, with 13 bases between. The CDR3 covers 13 residues.

V and J are TRBV6-1 and TRBJ2-1, with TRBD1 matching over 8 bases. The CDR3 consists of 16 residues. J gave up 9 bases and V 2 bases, and 12 bases lay outside the gene matches. Germline assignment: CDR1 MNHNS and CDR2 SASEGT. The CDR3 here is CASSERGGQDIREQFF. The CDR3 nucleotides are TGTGCCAGCAGTGAACGTGGGGGACAGGATATTCGTGAGCAGTTCTTC.

The rearrangement uses TRBV2 and TRBJ2-1; tentatively, D is TRBD2 (5 bases). From germline, CDR1 is SNHLY and CDR2 FYNNEI. The CDR3 is 17 amino acids. Trimming took off 6 bases at V and 7 bases at J, with 25 bases between the two ends. The CDR3 DNA reads TGTGCCAGCAGCCTCGCCCGGGGTAGTAATTCCCAGAATGAGCAGTTCTTC. It yields the protein CASSLARGSNSQNEQFF.

The chain couples TRBV29-1 to TRBJ2-3, with D maybe TRBD1 (7 bases). Looked up from germline, CDR1 is SQVTM and CDR2 is ANQGSEA. Deletions cut 4 bases from V and 0 bases from J, with 14 bases between. The CDR3 runs to 15 residues. CDR3 DNA: TGCAGCGTTGGAGTGCAGGGGGGTAGCACAGATACGCAGTATTTT. The encoded protein is CSVGVQGGSTDTQYF.

The chain recombines TRBV5-5 with TRBJ1-3; perhaps TRBD1 as D (6 bases). CDR3 size: 15 residues. The germline V gene encodes CDR1 SGHKS and CDR2 YYEKEE (reference sequence). V was cut by 5 bases and J by 2 bases, with 14 bases left in between. CDR3 coding DNA: TGTGCCAGCAGACGCTTGGACAGTGCTGGAAACACCATATATTTT. It is translated as CASRRLDSAGNTIYF.

The chain is built from TRBV6-5 and TRBJ1-2; possible D gene TRBD1, 5 bases. Trimming stripped 7 bases from V and 4 bases from J, with 13 bases between. In germline, CDR1 is MNHEY, CDR2 SVGAGI. The CDR3 is 13 residues long. CDR3 DNA: TGTGCCAGCACAGGGCGGGGAGCCTATGGCTACACCTTC. Amino acids: CASTGRGAYGYTF.

The gene calls are TRBV10-2 and TRBJ2-1; 14 positions agree with TRBD2. V was clipped by 4 bases and J by 4 bases; unmatched bases: 3. This CDR3 is built from 16 residues. Germline V gives CDR1 WSHSY, CDR2 SAAADI. CDR3 in amino acids: CASSGLAGGRYNEQFF. The CDR3 nucleotides read TGCGCCAGCAGTGGACTAGCGGGGGGGAGATACAATGAGCAGTTCTTC.

Only a few counts were recorded for this clone. The J gene is TRBJ1-6, the V gene TRBV28, with a tentative D call TRBD1 (5 bases). Germline CDR1 is MDHEN and CDR2 is SYDVKM. V was cut by 7 bases and J by 6 bases, with 13 bases left in between. The CDR3 contains 14 residues. As DNA, the CDR3 is TGTGCCAGCACTCGAAGACAGTCTAATTCACCCCTCCACTTT. This codes for CASTRRQSNSPLHF.

This chain links TRBV5-1 with TRBJ1-3; maybe TRBD1 (5 bases). The CDR3 extends over 13 amino acids. V gave up 4 bases and J gave up 7 bases, with 12 bases separating them. Germline CDR1 and CDR2: SGHRS and YFSETQ. The CDR3 loop is CASSRIGGNTIYF. As DNA, the CDR3 is TGCGCCAGCAGCAGAATCGGGGGGAACACCATATATTTT.

The genes are TRBV6-5 and TRBJ2-1; TRBD2 aligns across 12 bases. Per germline, CDR1 MNHEY and CDR2 SVGAGI. This CDR3 spans 15 amino acids. J gave up 7 bases and V 2 bases, and 3 bases lay outside the gene matches. In DNA form, the CDR3 reads TGTGCCAGCAGTTACGAGGGGACTAGCGGGAATGAGCAGTTCTTC. The encoded protein is CASSYEGTSGNEQFF.

The rearrangement joins TRBV5-4 to TRBJ1-4; 9 bases agree with TRBD1. Germline values: CDR1 SGHNT, CDR2 YYREEE (reference sequence). J was trimmed by 5 bases and V by 1 base; bases with no gene match: 9. The length of the CDR3 is 17 residues. This CDR3 is CASSLPTGGSRNEKLFF. In DNA, the CDR3 is TGTGCCAGCAGCTTGCCCACAGGGGGCAGTCGGAATGAAAAACTGTTTTTT. Drawing the rest from reference TRBV5-4 and TRBJ1-4, the complete variable domain is ETGVTQSPTHLIKTRGQQVTLRCSSQSGHNTVSWYQQALGQGPQFIFQYYREEENGRGNFPPRFSGLQFPNYSSELNVNALELDDSALYLCASSLPTGGSRNEKLFFGSGTQLSVL.

This rearrangement joins TRBV9 to TRBJ1-1; D is unclear. CDR1 and CDR2 from the germline V gene are SGDLS and YYNGEE. V was trimmed by 4 bases and J by 3 bases, leaving 10 bases between them. The CDR3 is made up of 13 amino acids. For the CDR3, the DNA is TGTGCCAGCAGCCTTGACTTGTACACTGAAGCTTTCTTT. It encodes CASSLDLYTEAFF. Full variable domain (rest looked up from reference TRBV9 and TRBJ1-1): DSGVTQTPKHLITATGQRVTLRCSPRSGDLSVYWYQQSLDQGLQFLIQYYNGEERAKGNILERFSAQQFPDLHSELNLSSLELGDSALYFCASSLDLYTEAFFGQGTRLTVV.

This chain uses TRBV3-1 (or the pseudogene TRBV3-2) with TRBJ2-1, with 10 bases fitting TRBD2. V trimming: 4 bases; J trimming: 7 bases; junction bases outside the gene matches: 10. The germline gives CDR1 LGHDT, CDR2 YNNKEL (reference sequence). The CDR3 has 16 residues. CDR3: CASSPHSGGAGNEQFF. Written as DNA, the CDR3 is TGTGCCAGCAGCCCCCACAGCGGGGGGGCGGGGAATGAGCAGTTCTTC.

The chain combines TRBV27 with TRBJ2-2, with a possible D match to TRBD1 (6 bases). The V and J ends lost 6 bases and 1 base respectively, with 30 bases between them. The CDR3 runs 21 residues. Germline-derived CDR1 and CDR2 are MNHEY and SMNVEV (reference sequence). Here the CDR3 reads CASRPTKDLGTLERNTGELFF. The CDR3 coding sequence is TGTGCCAGCAGACCTACCAAGGACCTCGGGACACTAGAGAGGAACACCGGGGAGCTGTTTTTT.

The rearrangement links TRBV5-8 to TRBJ2-1, with a possible D match to TRBD1 (5 bases). The CDR3 extends over 12 amino acids. V lost 2 bases and J lost 10, with 10 bases in between. CDR1 SGHTS and CDR2 YDEGEE come from the germline V gene. CDR3 sequence: CASSFGDREQFF. As DNA, the CDR3 is TGTGCCAGCAGCTTCGGAGACAGAGAGCAGTTCTTC.

The V gene is TRBV4-1, the J gene TRBJ1-4; D remains ambiguous. This CDR3 has 15 amino acids. Trimming removed 0 bases at V and 0 bases at J, with 5 bases between. Germline CDR1 is MGHRA and CDR2 is YSYEKL. CDR3 nucleotide sequence: TGCGCCAGCAGCCAAGACAGAACAACTAATGAAAAACTGTTTTTT. Its protein product is CASSQDRTTNEKLFF.

CDR3: CASSEDRGLTEAFF. CDR3 DNA sequence: TGTGCCAGCAGTGAGGACAGGGGGCTGACTGAAGCTTTCTTT. The chain has TRBV25-1 and TRBJ1-1, with 11 bases matching TRBD1. Trimming removed 3 bases from V and 5 bases from J; junction bases left unmatched: 2. Per germline, CDR1 MGHDK and CDR2 SYGVNS. CDR3 length: 14 amino acids.

This chain links TRBV3-1 (or the pseudogene TRBV3-2) with TRBJ1-4, with a possible D match to TRBD1 (6 bases). Germline V lookup: CDR1 LGHDT, CDR2 YNNKEL (reference sequence). CDR3 size: 13 residues. The germline V and J ends were trimmed by 8 bases and 7 bases, with 14 bases remaining between them. The CDR3 nucleotides read TGTGCCAGCTCAGGACAGCGGAGTGAAAAACTGTTTTTT. This encodes CASSGQRSEKLFF.

V and J are TRBV11-3 and TRBJ2-3; the D is unclear. The V end lost 0 bases, the J end lost 2 bases, and 6 bases lay between the germline ends. Germline V lookup: CDR1 SGHNT, CDR2 YENEEA. This CDR3 is built from 14 residues. CDR3 sequence: CASSLDGPTDTQYF. The CDR3 DNA is TGTGCCAGCAGCTTAGATGGCCCCACAGATACGCAGTATTTT.

This clone appeared a few times. In the same sample, other DNA sequences code for this CDR3. This chain links TRBV11-2 with TRBJ1-3; 7 bases line up with TRBD1. After removal of 3 bases from V and 4 bases from J, the junction contained 6 bases not matched to a gene. In germline, CDR1 is SGHAT, CDR2 FQNNGV. The CDR3 consists of 15 residues. CDR3 coding DNA: TGTGCCAGCAGCTTCTCGACAGGGTTAGGAAACACCATATATTTT. It is translated as CASSFSTGLGNTIYF.

This clone appeared a single time. The gene calls are TRBV23-1 and TRBJ1-2; TRBD1 aligns across 7 bases. TRBV23-1 is an ORF; its function is uncertain. V was clipped by 6 bases and J by 0 bases; unmatched bases: 16. The CDR3 covers 18 residues. This chain's CDR3 is CASSAQGDQGGANYGYTF. The CDR3 DNA reads as TGCGCCAGCAGCGCCCAGGGGGATCAGGGGGGTGCTAACTATGGCTACACCTTC.

The rearrangement uses TRBV3-1 (or the pseudogene TRBV3-2) and TRBJ1-2; 9 nucleotides align to TRBD1. Germline CDR1 reads LGHDT; CDR2 reads YNNKEL (reference sequence). CDR3 size: 14 residues. The V gene end was trimmed by 0 bases and the J gene end by 5 bases; junction bases not matched to a gene: 1. As DNA, the CDR3 is TGTGCCAGCAGCCAAGAGGACAGGGGTTATGGCTACACCTTC. This sequence encodes CASSQEDRGYGYTF.

The chain couples TRBV24-1 to TRBJ1-1; TRBD1 is a possible D gene (5 bases). Germline assignment: CDR1 KGHDR and CDR2 SFDVKD. Between the trimmed V and J ends, which lost 7 bases and 2 bases, there was a span of 7 bases. The CDR3 is 12 amino acids. Here the CDR3 reads CATSQGNTEAFF. In nucleotides, the CDR3 is TGTGCCACCAGCCAGGGCAACACTGAAGCTTTCTTT.

The V and J genes are TRBV12-5 and TRBJ2-3; the match to TRBD1 covers 8 bases. This CDR3 has 16 residues. Germline CDR1 LGHNT, CDR2 FRNRAP. Unmatched junction bases numbered 9, after V lost 2 bases and J lost 5 bases. The CDR3 DNA is TGTGCTAGTGGTTTGTTTGGGGCAGGGGGCGTAGATACGCAGTATTTT. It specifies CASGLFGAGGVDTQYF.

V is TRBV4-1 and J is TRBJ1-5, with 7 bases that match TRBD1. With V trimmed by 5 bases and J by 6 bases, 10 bases remained unmatched. The CDR3 sequence is 15 residues long. Germline loops: CDR1 MGHRA, CDR2 YSYEKL. This CDR3 is CASSTAPTGSQPQHF. In nucleotides, the CDR3 is TGCGCCAGCAGCACCGCCCCGACAGGGAGTCAGCCCCAGCATTTT.

The chain carries TRBV2 and TRBJ1-4, with 8 bases lining up with TRBD1. Trimming cost V 6 bases and J 3 bases; bases outside gene matches: 9. This CDR3 is 16 amino acids long. Germline assignment: CDR1 SNHLY and CDR2 FYNNEI. Here the CDR3 reads CASRKQGGLANEKLFF. DNA of the CDR3: TGTGCCAGCAGAAAACAGGGGGGGCTGGCTAATGAAAAACTGTTTTTT.

The chain recombines TRBV2 with TRBJ1-5; 9 positions agree with TRBD1. CDR3 length equals 13 residues. V lost 8 bases, J lost 4 bases, and 3 bases stayed unmatched. Germline CDR1 is SNHLY and CDR2 is FYNNEI. The CDR3 DNA reads as TGTGCCAGCGGTGGGACAGGGAATCAGCCCCAGCATTTT. It translates to CASGGTGNQPQHF. The complete variable domain, with remaining parts taken from reference TRBV2 and TRBJ1-5, reads EPEVTQTPSHQVTQMGQEVILRCVPISNHLYFYWYRQILGQKVEFLVSFYNNEISEKSEIFDDQFSVERPDGSNFTLKIRSTKLEDSAMYFCASGGTGNQPQHFGDGTRLSIL.

The chain employs TRBV25-1 and TRBJ2-5; unclear D gene. Germline loops: CDR1 MGHDK, CDR2 SYGVNS. Trimming stripped 7 bases from V and 5 bases from J, with 14 bases between. The CDR3 is 13 residues long. Here the CDR3 reads CASTYRSGETQYF. CDR3 in DNA: TGTGCCAGCACCTACCGCTCCGGGGAGACCCAGTACTTC.

This chain joins TRBV27 and TRBJ2-3; 8 bases are a match to TRBD2. CDR1 and CDR2 (germline): MNHEY, SMNVEV (reference sequence). With V trimmed by 0 bases and J by 2 bases, 4 bases remained unmatched. The CDR3 covers 16 residues. CDR3 amino acids: CASSLSGGGTTDTQYF. CDR3 bases: TGTGCCAGCAGTTTATCTGGCGGGGGGACCACAGATACGCAGTATTTT.